This paragraph reports one T cell receptor beta chain. Germline CDR1 DFQATT, CDR2 SNEGSKA (reference sequence). After removal of 5 bases from V and 4 bases from J, the junction contained 8 bases not matched to a gene. CDR3 size: 14 residues. The sample belongs to a study of spatial heterogeneity in lung cancer. Specified time point: sample taken at primary tumor resection. A total of about 73 untreated early-stage non-small cell lung cancer patients served as donors. Whole RNA from tumor, nontumor lung or frozen PBMC was sequenced unsorted. In the library, each TCR cDNA molecule bore its own unique molecular identifier. TCRdb re-derived calls from the 5' RACE reads in MiXCR, one entry per CDR3 protein. The sample yields approximately 40,000 distinct CDR3 sequences, roughly 4.9% seen once.

The clonotype comes from a female donor with early-stage non-small cell lung cancer. Sequencing was performed on PBMCs, taken at surgery. V usage is TRBV20-1 and J usage is TRBJ1-5; 7 bases map to TRBD1. CDR3 coding DNA: TGCAGTGCTTCGGACAGGCGGGGTAATCAGCCCCAGCATTTT. Amino acid sequence: CSASDRRGNQPQHF.